This is a list of T cell receptor beta chains from one sample in a study of radiotherapy plus CTLA-4 blockade in lung cancer. Sequenced by immunoSEQ multiplex PCR; TCRdb stores in-frame clones only, minus some. There are about 31,000 clones in the sample; 60% to 80% occur only once, and roughly 5.1% lies in the top ten. Material: peripheral blood, obtained from a patient treated with radiotherapy plus ipilimumab. These TCRs come from a human donor with non-small cell lung cancer whose response to radiotherapy plus ipilimumab could not be evaluated. CDR3s include the opening cysteine and the closing phenylalanine or tryptophan. Each record gives: V gene, clone size, J gene, D gene, CDR3 DNA, CDR3 protein. A D gene is named only where the DNA matches it firmly. Size is omitted from some rows. Given values are once, few, many or a class for expanded clones.

TRBV30	once	TRBJ1-5	.	TGTGCCTGGAGTCCCGGACGGGGAGGCAATCAGCCCCAGCATTTT	CAWSPGRGGNQPQHF
TRBV21-1	once	TRBJ2-3	.	TGTGCCAGCAGCACATTCGACAGAAGCACAGATACGCAGTATTTT	CASSTFDRSTDTQYF
TRBV18	.	TRBJ2-5	.	TGTGCCAGCTCAGCCCGAGGAGCGGCAGGTGAAGAGACCCAGTACTTC	CASSARGAAGEETQYF
TRBV18	.	TRBJ2-7	TRBD2	TGTGCCAGCTCACTGGCCGGACTAGCGGGGAGCTCCTACGAGCAGTACTTC	CASSLAGLAGSSYEQYF
TRBV20-1	once	TRBJ2-7	TRBD1	TGCAGTGTGGGACAGGGAGGTGAGCAGTACTTC	CSVGQGGEQYF
TRBV5-1	.	TRBJ2-1	.	TGCGCCAGCAGCTTGGCGGCAGGGATCAATGAGCAGTTCTTC	CASSLAAGINEQFF
TRBV30	.	TRBJ2-7	TRBD2	TGTGCCTGGAGTCCCGGGACTAGCGGGTTTCAGGAGCAGTACTTC	CAWSPGTSGFQEQYF
TRBV4-3	.	TRBJ2-7	.	TGCGCCAGCAGCCAAGAAAGGGGCCCCTCCTACGAGCAGTACTTC	CASSQERGPSYEQYF
TRBV5-4	.	TRBJ1-1	TRBD1	TGTGCCAGCAGCCCGCGGACAGGGAACACTGAAGCTTTCTTT	CASSPRTGNTEAFF
TRBV19	once	TRBJ1-6	.	TGTGCCAGTAGTATCATGGGCCCGGGGGGTTCACCCCTCCACTTT	CASSIMGPGGSPLHF
TRBV30	few	TRBJ2-1	.	TGTGCCTGGAGTAGCGGCAGTGGGTTAAATGAGCAGTTCTTC	CAWSSGSGLNEQFF
TRBV16	.	TRBJ1-2	.	TGTGCCAGCAGCGTAGCGACGATCGTTAGAAAGACCTATGGCTACACCTTC	CASSVATIVRKTYGYTF
TRBV7-2	.	TRBJ2-7	.	TGTGCCAGCACCTCAATGCGGAACTACGAGCAGTACTTC	CASTSMRNYEQYF
TRBV9	.	TRBJ2-1	TRBD2	TGTGCCAGCAGCGCATACCCAACCCGGACTAGCGGGACATACAATGAGCAGTTCTTC	CASSAYPTRTSGTYNEQFF
TRBV6-1	.	TRBJ2-1	TRBD2	TGTGCCAGCAGTGAGTATAGCGGGAGGCTGTTAGCCTACAATGAGCAGTTCTTC	CASSEYSGRLLAYNEQFF
TRBV6-1	.	TRBJ2-3	TRBD2	TGTGCCAGCCGGCGGGGGGGGTGGGATACGCAGTATTTT	CASRRGGWDTQYF
TRBV5-1	few	TRBJ2-2	.	TGCGCCAGCAGCCAAGATCTACTCGGGGAGCTGTTTTTT	CASSQDLLGELFF
TRBV25-1	.	TRBJ2-2	TRBD2	TGTGCCAGCAGTATAACTAGCGGGACCGGGGAGCTGTTTTTT	CASSITSGTGELFF
TRBV7-9	few	TRBJ1-4	.	TGTGCCAGCACTGTACAGGAACAAAAACTGTTTTTT	CASTVQEQKLFF
TRBV28	.	TRBJ1-5	.	TGTGCCAGCAGTCCGACCGGGACACATAATCAGCCCCAGCATTTT	CASSPTGTHNQPQHF
TRBV4-3	.	TRBJ2-7	TRBD1	TGCGCCAGCAGCCAAGAAGCCGGGACAGGCCGCTACGAGCAGTACTTC	CASSQEAGTGRYEQYF
TRBV30	.	TRBJ1-5	.	TGTGCCTGGAGTGTAGGTCAGGGGCCTAGCAATCAGCCCCAGCATTTT	CAWSVGQGPSNQPQHF
TRBV10-1	medium-sized	TRBJ1-2	.	TGCGCCAGCAGTGAGACTGGGGCCGTAGATGGCTACACCTTC	CASSETGAVDGYTF
TRBV6-5	.	TRBJ1-2	.	TGTGCCAGCAGTTATAGTGAGGTCTATGGCTACACCTTC	CASSYSEVYGYTF
TRBV4-3	.	TRBJ1-1	TRBD1	TGCGCCAGCAGCCGAGGACAGGGGGGGACTGAAGCTTTCTTT	CASSRGQGGTEAFF
TRBV30	.	TRBJ1-6	.	TGTGCCTGGAGTGAGGGGTATAATTCACCCCTCCACTTT	CAWSEGYNSPLHF
TRBV9	.	TRBJ2-7	TRBD2	TGTGCCAGCAGCGCCGCAGAGGCGGGAGACTACGAGCAGTACTTC	CASSAAEAGDYEQYF
TRBV10-3	.	TRBJ2-7	.	TGTGCCATCAGTGAGTCCAGGGGCGCTAGAGACGAGCAGTACTTC	CAISESRGARDEQYF
TRBV10-3	.	TRBJ2-1	TRBD2	TGTGCCATCGCTGAGACTAGCGCGAACAATGAGCAGTTCTTC	CAIAETSANNEQFF
TRBV30	few	TRBJ1-1	TRBD1	TGTGCCTGGAAAAGGGGACCGGGACAGGGAAACACCGAAGCTTTCTTT	CAWKRGPGQGNTEAFF
TRBV6-6	.	TRBJ2-3	.	TGTGCCAGCAGTTCATCTAGTGTACATACAGATACGCAGTATTTT	CASSSSSVHTDTQYF
TRBV7-2	.	TRBJ2-1	TRBD2	TGTGCCAGCAGCCGTCAACTAGCGGGAGTTAACAATGAGCAGTTCTTC	CASSRQLAGVNNEQFF
TRBV27	.	TRBJ1-1	.	TGTGCCAGCAGTTTATCGGGCCAGGGCGGCCAAGAAGCTTTCTTT	CASSLSGQGGQEAFF
TRBV4-2	.	TRBJ2-1	TRBD2	TGTGCCAGCAGCCAAGACCTTCTAGCGGGAGGCTACAATGAGCAGTTCTTC	CASSQDLLAGGYNEQFF
TRBV2	.	TRBJ2-5	TRBD1	TGTGCCGGGGGTCCGACAGGGCGGTGGGAGACCCAGTACTTC	CAGGPTGRWETQYF
TRBV5-4	.	TRBJ2-7	TRBD2	TGTGCCAGCAGCCCGGGGGGAGCGGGAGGAAACTACGAGCAGTACTTC	CASSPGGAGGNYEQYF
TRBV7-8	.	TRBJ2-7	.	TGTGCCAGCAGCAAAAGGGGCGAGCAGTACTTC	CASSKRGEQYF
TRBV1	.	TRBJ2-1	.	TGCACCAGCAGCTTAGAACCAGCGAGATCCTACAATGAGCAGTTCTTC	CTSSLEPARSYNEQFF
TRBV2	.	TRBJ2-5	.	TGTGCCAGCAGTGTACAGGGTTACGAGACCCAGTACTTC	CASSVQGYETQYF
TRBV28	.	TRBJ2-7	.	TGTGCCAGCAGTCCGGTCGGGATGCCCTACGAGCAGTACTTC	CASSPVGMPYEQYF